This record looks at one T cell receptor (beta chain) sequence and its context. Its antigen remains unidentified. This record comes from a study of Graves' ophthalmopathy and Graves' hyperthyroidism. Study-wide context: Specimen type is peripheral blood, obtained at initial diagnosis before any treatment.

TCR beta CDR3 amplification used RNA transcripts. The authors performed first-round RT-PCR with HTBI primers and then a second-round multiplex PCR. Each CDR3 protein gets one entry after TCRdb re-called the multiplex PCR reads with MiXCR. The sample contains roughly 700,000 distinct CDR3 sequences, around 40% of which appear only once. Excluded: other autoimmune disease, uncontrolled infection, pregnancy or lactation. Trimming shortened V by 5 bases and J by 3 bases, and 21 bases separated the two germline ends. This CDR3 region has 17 residues. Germline values: CDR1 SGDLS, CDR2 YYNGEE. Study-level points and caveats: Blood also held most thyroid clonotypes expanded above 0.001 frequency.

Material for sequencing was peripheral blood. The clonotype was recovered from an adult man with Graves' ophthalmopathy. The chain uses TRBV9 and TRBJ1-5; TRBD1 might be the D (6 bases). CDR3 amino acids: CASSARDHTGTNQPQHF. CDR3 coding DNA: TGTGCCAGCAGTGCTAGAGACCACACAGGGACCAATCAGCCCCAGCATTTT.